These 14 T cell receptor beta chains were all obtained from the same sample, sequenced in a study of cytomegalovirus exposure and HLA in healthy donors. The protocol was immunoSEQ multiplex PCR, while the TCRdb copy is restricted to in-frame clones and leaves out a portion. The table includes 200,000 or so clones, around 83% detected once. The sequenced sample was PBMCs. The receptor source for this set is a woman aged 25 to 45 in good health and CMV-seropositive.

The chain couples TRBV29-1 to TRBJ1-1; D is perhaps TRBD1 (5 bases). The V gene lost 4 bases and the J gene lost 6 bases, with 24 bases spanning the gap. CDR1 and CDR2 (germline): SQVTM, ANQGSEA. This CDR3 has 16 residues. CDR3 DNA: TGCAGCGTTGTTAGGATTCAGGGACTCTCTGGTTCTGAAGCTTTCTTT. Its protein is CSVVRIQGLSGSEAFF. The full variable domain, rest sourced from reference TRBV29-1 and TRBJ1-1, is SAVISQKPSRDICQRGTSLTIQCQVDSQVTMMFWYRQQPGQSLTLIATANQGSEATYESGFVIDKFPISRPNLTFSTLTVSNMSPEDSSIYLCSVVRIQGLSGSEAFFGQGTRLTVV.

The chain links TRBV5-6 to TRBJ2-5; 8 nucleotides line up with TRBD2. The V gene's germline CDR1 is SGHDT and CDR2 YYEEEE. The V and J ends lost 4 bases and 6 bases, in that order; junction bases with no gene match: 11. The CDR3 covers 15 residues. For the CDR3, the DNA is TGTGCCAGCAGCGAAACTAAAAGCGGGAGTCAGACCCAGTACTTC. It yields the protein CASSETKSGSQTQYF.

This clone was counted only a few times. The chain combines TRBV5-5 with TRBJ2-2; D may be TRBD1 (6 bases). Germline V gene data show CDR1 as SGHKS and CDR2 as YYEKEE (reference sequence). Trimming took 4 bases from V and 2 from J, leaving 12 bases between them. There are 15 residues in the CDR3. CDR3 protein: CASSLQGQNTGELFF. In DNA, the CDR3 is TGTGCCAGCAGCCTCCAGGGGCAAAACACCGGGGAGCTGTTTTTT.

V gene TRBV7-9 combines with J gene TRBJ2-3; D remains unclear. The CDR3 loop spans 11 amino acids. Trimming shortened V by 7 bases and J by 6 bases, and 8 bases separated the two germline ends. Germline CDR1 is SEHNR and CDR2 is FQNEAQ (reference sequence). CDR3 sequence reads: CASTSVDTQYF. The CDR3 nucleotides are TGTGCCAGCACCTCAGTGGATACGCAGTATTTT. Full variable domain (outside the CDR3, taken from reference TRBV7-9 and TRBJ2-3): DTGVSQNPRHKITKRGQNVTFRCDPISEHNRLYWYRQTLGQGPEFLTYFQNEAQLEKSRLLSDRFSAERPKGSFSTLEIQRTEQGDSAMYLCASTSVDTQYFGPGTRLTVL.

V gene TRBV29-1 combines with J gene TRBJ1-1, with D unresolved. The CDR3 extends over 14 amino acids. The ends were cut back, 2 bases at V and 3 bases at J, with 13 bases in the middle. Per the germline V gene, CDR1 is SQVTM and CDR2 is ANQGSEA. CDR3 in amino acids: CSVERPLVDTEAFF. The CDR3 DNA reads TGCAGCGTTGAACGGCCCCTAGTAGACACTGAAGCTTTCTTT.

The CDR3 coding sequence is TGTGCCAGCAGTAGGGACGGAGGGAGATCCTACGAGCAGTACTTC. Its protein product is CASSRDGGRSYEQYF. The chain carries TRBV2 and TRBJ2-7; possibly TRBD2 for D (6 bases). The CDR3 spans 15 residues. Germline values: CDR1 SNHLY, CDR2 FYNNEI. Trimming took off 5 bases at V and 1 base at J, with 15 bases between the two ends.

The V gene is TRBV6-1, the J gene TRBJ1-5; TRBD1 might be the D (5 bases). CDR1 and CDR2 from the germline V gene are MNHNS and SASEGT. This CDR3 spans 16 amino acids. V shed 2 bases and J shed 3 bases, with 14 bases lying between them. The CDR3 here is CASSELSQGNNQPQHF. CDR3 DNA: TGTGCCAGCAGTGAACTCTCCCAGGGCAACAATCAGCCCCAGCATTTT.

The genes are TRBV18 and TRBJ1-5; TRBD1 is a possible D gene (5 bases). Germline CDR1 KGHSH, CDR2 LQKENI. The length of the CDR3 is 16 residues. V was clipped by 5 bases and J by 7 bases, with 21 bases between them. CDR3: CASSSRANPGGQPQHF. The CDR3 DNA is TGTGCCAGCTCATCGAGGGCGAATCCTGGGGGGCAGCCCCAGCATTTT.

The V call is TRBV7-9, the J call TRBJ2-3, with D possibly being TRBD2 (6 bases). Germline loops: CDR1 SEHNR, CDR2 FQNEAQ (reference sequence). This CDR3 has 15 residues. Trimming pared 8 bases from V and 0 bases from J, leaving 15 bases between. CDR3 amino acids: CASCRDLTSTDTQYF. In DNA form, the CDR3 reads TGTGCCAGCTGTAGGGACTTGACTAGCACAGATACGCAGTATTTT.

The CDR3 nucleotides are TGCGCCAGCAGCTTTACTTCACAGGGGGGCAACGAGCAGTACTTC. This codes for CASSFTSQGGNEQYF. The chain uses TRBV5-1 and TRBJ2-7; 8 positions agree with TRBD1. The V gene's germline CDR1 is SGHRS and CDR2 YFSETQ. This CDR3 has 15 residues. V was pared by 2 bases and J by 5 bases, with 9 bases of the junction left unmatched.

This rearrangement joins TRBV29-1 to TRBJ2-5, with a possible D match to TRBD1 (5 bases). Deletions cut 7 bases from V and 5 bases from J, with 14 bases between. Germline V gene data show CDR1 as SQVTM and CDR2 as ANQGSEA. The CDR3 spans 12 residues. The CDR3: CSARTGHETQYF. CDR3 DNA: TGCAGCGCCCGAACAGGTCACGAGACCCAGTACTTC.

The rearrangement uses TRBV9 and TRBJ2-1, with 8 bases aligning to TRBD2. There are 16 residues in the CDR3. With V trimmed by 4 bases and J by 4 bases, 10 bases remained unmatched. The germline V gene encodes CDR1 SGDLS and CDR2 YYNGEE. The DNA of the CDR3 is TGTGCCAGCAGCCCCGTAAGCGGGAGAACTTACAATGAGCAGTTCTTC. It codes for CASSPVSGRTYNEQFF.

The chain couples TRBV30 to TRBJ1-1; D is undetermined. Germline CDR1 is GTSNPN and CDR2 is SVGIG (reference sequence). This CDR3 has 12 amino acids. The V end lost 1 base, the J end lost 6 bases, and 9 bases lay between the germline ends. CDR3 sequence reads: CAWSEWTPEAFF. The DNA of the CDR3 is TGTGCCTGGAGTGAATGGACTCCTGAAGCTTTCTTT.

J is TRBJ2-7 and V is TRBV28; possibly TRBD1 for D (6 bases). In germline, CDR1 is MDHEN, CDR2 SYDVKM. V was pared by 4 bases and J by 6 bases, with 16 bases between. CDR3 size: 14 residues. CDR3 DNA: TGTGCCAGCAGTTCCCCCGGGACAAGGAGCGAGCAGTACTTC. Protein product: CASSSPGTRSEQYF.